The 15 T cell receptor beta chains below come from one sample, sequenced in a study of blood T cell repertoires in COVID-19. The protocol was immunoSEQ multiplex PCR, while the TCRdb copy is restricted to in-frame clones and leaves out a portion. Of 130,000 or so clones detected, approximately 86% appear once; the ten largest clones hold around 18%. Input material: peripheral blood. The receptors were gathered from a woman aged 45-59 years who had recovered from COVID-19.

This clone was observed once. The chain carries TRBV15 and TRBJ2-7; tentatively, D is TRBD1 (5 bases). Trimming pared 0 bases from V and 7 bases from J, leaving 13 bases between. The CDR3 sequence is 14 residues long. CDR1 and CDR2 (germline): LNHNV, YYDKDF (reference sequence). The CDR3 nucleotides are TGTGCCACCAGCAGAGAAGGCCGGCCAGGGGAGCAGTACTTC. Protein product: CATSREGRPGEQYF.

V usage is TRBV6-5 and J usage is TRBJ2-1; 10 nucleotides align to TRBD2. The CDR3 covers 15 residues. The germline V gene has CDR1 MNHEY and CDR2 SVGAGI. V shed 6 bases, J shed 5 bases, and the junction held 7 bases outside the gene matches. The CDR3 reads CASRRGLAGDNEQFF. CDR3 coding DNA: TGTGCCAGCAGAAGGGGGCTAGCGGGGGACAATGAGCAGTTCTTC.

The chain employs TRBV5-4 and TRBJ1-4; TRBD1 matches at 8 bases. The ends lost 3 bases at V and 7 bases at J; junction bases unmatched: 11. The CDR3 runs 16 residues. The germline CDR1 and CDR2 sequences are SGHNT and YYREEE (reference sequence). Written as DNA, the CDR3 is TGTGCCAGCAGCTCGGGACAGGTGGGCCAGGGTGAAAAACTGTTTTTT. This codes for CASSSGQVGQGEKLFF.

V usage is TRBV30 and J usage is TRBJ1-2; no definite D call. The CDR3 consists of 14 residues. Germline V lookup: CDR1 GTSNPN, CDR2 SVGIG (reference sequence). V lost 0 bases and J 3 bases, leaving 11 bases between the germline ends. This CDR3 is CAWSVNSLYYGYTF. The CDR3 DNA reads as TGTGCCTGGAGTGTAAACAGTCTTTACTATGGCTACACCTTC.

V is TRBV10-2 and J is TRBJ2-2, with D possibly being TRBD1 (6 bases). The CDR3 length is 15 residues. V lost 4 bases and J 0 bases, leaving 9 bases between the germline ends. Germline V gene lookup returns CDR1 WSHSY and CDR2 SAAADI. DNA for the CDR3: TGCGCCAGCAGTGGGAAGGGGGCGAACACCGGGGAGCTGTTTTTT. Encoded protein: CASSGKGANTGELFF.

V usage is TRBV11-3 and J usage is TRBJ1-1; D unclear. CDR3 size: 12 residues. Germline CDR1 is SGHNT and CDR2 is YENEEA. V was trimmed by 10 bases and J by 0 bases, leaving 9 bases between them. The CDR3 region is CATQLMNTEAFF. The CDR3 DNA reads TGTGCCACACAGCTAATGAACACTGAAGCTTTCTTT.

The V call is TRBV13, the J call TRBJ2-7, with D possibly being TRBD2 (6 bases). The ends were cut back, 6 bases at V and 0 bases at J, with 9 bases in the middle. This CDR3 region has 13 residues. Germline assignment: CDR1 PRHDT and CDR2 FYEKMQ (reference sequence). CDR3 in amino acids: CASSRESSYEQYF. The CDR3 coding sequence is TGTGCCAGCAGTCGGGAGTCCTCCTACGAGCAGTACTTC.

The chain couples TRBV19 to TRBJ1-2; TRBD1 matches 7 bases. CDR1 and CDR2 from the germline V gene are LNHDA and SQIVND (reference sequence). V was clipped by 4 bases and J by 5 bases; unmatched bases: 4. The CDR3 has 13 residues. CDR3 protein: CASSRGQSYGYTF. CDR3 nucleotides: TGTGCCAGTAGTAGGGGACAGTCATATGGCTACACCTTC.

The chain has TRBV11-3 and TRBJ2-5, with D unclear. Germline V CDR1 and CDR2: SGHNT, YENEEA. The CDR3 is made up of 11 amino acids. Deletions cut 4 bases from V and 2 bases from J, with 2 bases between. The CDR3 nucleotides read TGTGCCAGCAGCTCTCAAGAGACCCAGTACTTC. Its translation is CASSSQETQYF.

The table lists this clone with a count of one. The chain couples TRBV29-1 to TRBJ1-1, with D possibly matching TRBD1 (6 bases). V lost 4 bases and J lost 8, with 17 bases in between. The CDR3 has 13 amino acids. CDR1 SQVTM and CDR2 ANQGSEA come from the germline V gene. The chain's CDR3 is CSVAPNTGTEAFF. The CDR3 DNA sequence: TGCAGCGTTGCCCCAAACACCGGGACAGAAGCTTTCTTT. The variable domain in full, completed from reference TRBV29-1 and TRBJ1-1, reads SAVISQKPSRDICQRGTSLTIQCQVDSQVTMMFWYRQQPGQSLTLIATANQGSEATYESGFVIDKFPISRPNLTFSTLTVSNMSPEDSSIYLCSVAPNTGTEAFFGQGTRLTVV.

The gene calls are TRBV11-1 and TRBJ2-2, with no clear D. V was cut by 2 bases and J by 7 bases, with 11 bases left in between. From germline, CDR1 is SGHAT and CDR2 FQDESV (reference sequence). This CDR3 region has 14 residues. The CDR3 sequence: CASSLTQPYGELFF. The CDR3 DNA reads as TGTGCCAGCAGCTTAACACAGCCTTACGGGGAGCTGTTTTTT.

The V gene is TRBV7-2, the J gene TRBJ2-7; D remains unclear. V lost 1 base to trimming and J lost 0 bases, with 10 bases between them. In germline, CDR1 is SGHTA, CDR2 FQGNSA. This CDR3 has 15 amino acids. The CDR3 region has the DNA TGTGCCAGCAGCTTAGATGGCGGTAGCTCCTACGAGCAGTACTTC. This sequence encodes CASSLDGGSSYEQYF.

The J gene is TRBJ1-2, the V gene TRBV20-1; D perhaps matches TRBD1 (5 bases). Germline V gene data show CDR1 as DFQATT and CDR2 as SNEGSKA (reference sequence). CDR3 length equals 11 residues. The CDR3 loop reads CRIGAGDGYTF. DNA for the CDR3: TGCCGAATCGGGGCGGGGGATGGCTACACCTTC.

Only one count was recorded for this clone. The chain couples TRBV9 to TRBJ2-1; D might be TRBD1 (5 bases). Germline V CDR1 and CDR2: SGDLS, YYNGEE. The CDR3 covers 15 residues. Trimming removed 0 bases from V and 4 bases from J, with 11 bases in between. The DNA for the CDR3 is TGTGCCAGCAGCGTAGCCTTTGGGGCATACAATGAGCAGTTCTTC. Protein: CASSVAFGAYNEQFF.

This clone was counted once. The J gene is TRBJ1-5, the V gene TRBV6-2 or TRBV6-3; D may be TRBD1 (5 bases). With 5 bases removed from V and 2 bases from J, the gap between germline ends came to 13 bases. The germline CDR1 and CDR2 sequences are MNHEY and SVGEGT. The CDR3 runs to 15 residues. The CDR3: CASSQRGNGNQPQHF. In nucleotides, the CDR3 is TGTGCCAGCAGTCAAAGGGGTAACGGCAATCAGCCCCAGCATTTT.